This passage covers 20 T cell receptor beta chains from one sample sequenced in a study of long-term antiretroviral therapy in people with HIV. Version v3.0 of the immunoSEQ assay was performed at survey level. TCRdb's copy holds only in-frame clones and misses some; the assay was immunoSEQ multiplex PCR. Of some 23,000 clones in the sample, 76% were seen once. Sequenced material: unsorted PBMCs, taken 1.1 years before starting antiretroviral therapy. The source is a woman in her thirties or forties with HIV.

J is TRBJ2-2 and V is TRBV7-6; 7 bases are shared with TRBD1. This CDR3 has 15 amino acids. The germline V gene encodes CDR1 SGHVS and CDR2 FNYEAQ. V lost 5 bases, J lost 4 bases, and 7 bases stayed unmatched. CDR3 residues: CASSRDSAFTGELFF. The DNA for the CDR3 is TGTGCCAGCAGCCGGGACAGTGCCTTCACCGGGGAGCTGTTTTTT.

CDR3 residues: CSATDYNEQFF. The CDR3 nucleotides are TGCAGTGCTACCGACTACAATGAGCAGTTCTTC. The chain is built from TRBV20-1 and TRBJ2-1; D uncertain. The CDR3 runs 11 residues. CDR1 is DFQATT and CDR2 is SNEGSKA in the germline V gene (reference sequence). V gave up 4 bases and J gave up 3 bases, with 4 bases separating them.

This clone was seen only a few times. The chain uses TRBV5-1 and TRBJ1-3; D uncertain. V was trimmed by 0 bases and J by 0 bases, leaving 7 bases between them. Germline CDR1 is SGHRS and CDR2 is YFSETQ. The CDR3 is 15 residues long. The chain's CDR3 is CASSLEPGSGNTIYF. The CDR3 bases are TGCGCCAGCAGCTTGGAGCCGGGCTCTGGAAACACCATATATTTT.

The V and J genes are TRBV2 and TRBJ1-5; D perhaps matches TRBD1 (6 bases). The V gene's germline CDR1 is SNHLY and CDR2 FYNNEI. The CDR3 has 15 amino acids. V gave up 5 bases and J gave up 0 bases, with 11 bases separating them. CDR3 residues: CASSSQGPSNQPQHF. The CDR3, as DNA: TGTGCCAGCAGTTCACAGGGCCCTAGCAATCAGCCCCAGCATTTT.

The J gene is TRBJ1-1, the V gene TRBV4-3, with no clear D. The CDR3 is made up of 14 amino acids. Deletions cut 1 base from V and 3 bases from J, with 9 bases between. Germline assignment: CDR1 LGHNA and CDR2 YSLEER. The CDR3 sequence is CASSQGTYYTEAFF. The CDR3 nucleotides are TGCGCCAGCAGCCAAGGGACTTACTACACTGAAGCTTTCTTT.

V and J are TRBV18 and TRBJ1-2, with 9 bases that match TRBD1. Germline CDR1 is KGHSH and CDR2 is LQKENI. V was clipped by 5 bases and J by 4 bases; unmatched bases: 8. The CDR3 sequence is 15 residues long. CDR3 bases: TGTGCCAGCTCAGAGGGACAGGGCACGATCTATGGCTACACCTTC. It codes for CASSEGQGTIYGYTF.

The chain carries TRBV11-2 and TRBJ2-7; D gene ambiguous. The CDR3 spans 16 residues. Germline-derived CDR1 and CDR2 are SGHAT and FQNNGV. V was cut by 1 base and J by 2 bases, with 15 bases left in between. The CDR3 nucleotides are TGTGCCAGCAGCTTAGCAGATGGCAGGTCGACCTACGAGCAGTACTTC. Translation: CASSLADGRSTYEQYF.

The rearrangement joins TRBV10-2 to TRBJ1-2; D may be TRBD1 (6 bases). The CDR3 consists of 12 residues. CDR1 WSHSY and CDR2 SAAADI come from the germline V gene. Trimming took off 6 bases at V and 5 bases at J, with 10 bases between the two ends. In DNA form, the CDR3 reads TGCGCCAGCAGGAAGGACAGTTATGGCTACACCTTC. Translated: CASRKDSYGYTF.

V gene TRBV6-6 combines with J gene TRBJ2-7; TRBD2 aligns across 8 bases. This CDR3 contains 15 residues. With 4 bases clipped from V and 2 bases from J, the junction kept 7 bases outside the gene matches. Germline V lookup: CDR1 MNHNY, CDR2 SVGAGI (reference sequence). CDR3 sequence (DNA): TGTGCCAGCAGTTGGGGTCTAGCGGGTACCTACGAGCAGTACTTC. This codes for CASSWGLAGTYEQYF.

This chain connects TRBV5-1 to TRBJ2-2; D gene uncertain. V lost 0 bases and J 2 bases, leaving 14 bases between the germline ends. This CDR3 region has 17 residues. Germline V gives CDR1 SGHRS, CDR2 YFSETQ. CDR3 loop: CASSLEVRHLNTGELFF. In nucleotides, the CDR3 is TGCGCCAGCAGCTTGGAAGTTAGGCACCTTAACACCGGGGAGCTGTTTTTT.

V and J are TRBV6-5 and TRBJ1-2; D is unclear. The CDR3 sequence is 13 residues long. Per germline, CDR1 MNHEY and CDR2 SVGAGI. Trimming removed 1 base at V and 7 bases at J, with 10 bases between. The CDR3 region has the DNA TGTGCCAGCAGTTACTACGCGGAAGGTGGCTACACCTTC. Translation gives CASSYYAEGGYTF.

The chain couples TRBV27 to TRBJ2-2, with TRBD2 matching 13 bases. Germline V CDR1 and CDR2: MNHEY, SMNVEV (reference sequence). The CDR3 totals 18 residues. V shed 2 bases and J 0 bases; nucleotides not matched to a gene: 3. The CDR3 region has the DNA TGTGCCAGCAGTTTAAGGGGGACTAGCGGGACGAACACCGGGGAGCTGTTTTTT. Protein: CASSLRGTSGTNTGELFF.

This clone was seen just once. The chain couples TRBV19 to TRBJ2-1; no firm D call. The CDR3 loop spans 14 amino acids. Germline V gene lookup returns CDR1 LNHDA and CDR2 SQIVND (reference sequence). The V gene lost 7 bases and the J gene lost 4 bases, with 14 bases spanning the gap. Written as DNA, the CDR3 is TGTGCCAGTACCGCCAGGCGGCTTTACAATGAGCAGTTCTTC. Its protein is CASTARRLYNEQFF.

The chain joins TRBV30 to TRBJ2-7; D is possibly TRBD1 (6 bases). Deletions cut 0 bases from V and 6 bases from J, with 18 bases between. CDR1 GTSNPN and CDR2 SVGIG come from the germline V gene (reference sequence). This CDR3 is 15 amino acids long. The CDR3, as DNA: TGTGCCTGGAGTGTTCGTTTGGGCAGGGGCGGCGAGCAGTACTTC. Translated, it gives CAWSVRLGRGGEQYF. Together with reference TRBV30 and TRBJ2-7, the CDR3 gives the full variable domain: SQTIHQWPATLVQPVGSPLSLECTVEGTSNPNLYWYRQAAGRGLQLLFYSVGIGQISSEVPQNLSASRPQDRQFILSSKKLLLSDSGFYLCAWSVRLGRGGEQYFGPGTRLTVT.

The rearrangement links TRBV18 to TRBJ1-2; D uncertain. This CDR3 spans 13 amino acids. In germline, CDR1 is KGHSH, CDR2 LQKENI. V was pared by 3 bases and J by 3 bases, with 8 bases between. The CDR3 sequence: CASSPEGDYGYTF. The DNA for the CDR3 is TGTGCCAGCTCACCGGAGGGTGACTATGGCTACACCTTC.

This clone was seen a few times. The CDR3 sequence: CASRRDSGGYTF. The CDR3 DNA follows: TGCGCCAGCAGACGGGACAGTGGCGGCTACACCTTC. V usage is TRBV5-1 and J usage is TRBJ1-2, with TRBD1 matching over 7 bases. This CDR3 contains 12 residues. Germline CDR1 SGHRS, CDR2 YFSETQ. The junction had 6 bases not matched to a gene; V was cut back by 5 bases and J by 8 bases.

V is TRBV7-8 and J is TRBJ1-2, with D possibly TRBD1 on 5 matching bases. Germline CDR1 is SGHVS and CDR2 is FQNEAQ. CDR3 length: 14 amino acids. V was pared by 2 bases and J by 8 bases, with 15 bases between. The CDR3 sequence is CASSLRGTVNGYTF. CDR3 nucleotide sequence: TGTGCCAGCAGCTTAAGGGGAACCGTTAACGGCTACACCTTC.

The chain links TRBV13 to TRBJ1-2, with 7 bases identical to TRBD1. Germline V gives CDR1 PRHDT, CDR2 FYEKMQ (reference sequence). The J segment lost 6 bases and the V segment lost 5 bases, leaving 6 bases of the junction unmatched. This CDR3 has 13 amino acids. Here the CDR3 reads CASSQTGYDGYTF. The CDR3 bases are TGTGCCAGCAGCCAGACAGGGTACGATGGCTACACCTTC.

This clone was observed once. J is TRBJ2-2 and V is TRBV9; possibly TRBD1 for D (6 bases). Germline CDR1 and CDR2: SGDLS and YYNGEE. The CDR3 is 15 residues long. With 4 bases removed from V and 0 bases from J, the gap between germline ends came to 10 bases. CDR3 in amino acids: CASSPDSTNTGELFF. CDR3 nucleotide sequence: TGTGCCAGCAGCCCGGACAGTACGAACACCGGGGAGCTGTTTTTT. Drawing the rest from reference TRBV9 and TRBJ2-2, the complete variable domain is DSGVTQTPKHLITATGQRVTLRCSPRSGDLSVYWYQQSLDQGLQFLIQYYNGEERAKGNILERFSAQQFPDLHSELNLSSLELGDSALYFCASSPDSTNTGELFFGEGSRLTVL.

V and J are TRBV6-6 and TRBJ2-3; 7 bases are a match to TRBD2. V lost 2 bases to trimming and J lost 0 bases; unmatched junction nucleotides: 5. Germline V gene data show CDR1 as MNHNY and CDR2 as SVGAGI (reference sequence). The CDR3 consists of 16 residues. The CDR3 nucleotides read TGTGCCAGCAGTTACCTAGCGGTAACTAGCACAGATACGCAGTATTTT. Amino acids: CASSYLAVTSTDTQYF.